The T cell receptor beta chain under discussion was sequenced for a study of cytomegalovirus exposure and HLA in healthy donors. Study information: Earlier results showed almost 120 million unique TCR beta sequences derived from roughly 200 million T cells. The study's findings and limits: 164 TCR beta chains were listed as cytomegalovirus-associated. A link between a missense DCLRE1C variant and TCR beta V- and J-gene trimming emerged from a later analysis. Highly shared variants forming one cluster were likely a sequencing artifact.

Trimming removed 0 bases from V and 0 bases from J; junction bases left unmatched: 11. In germline, CDR1 is GTSNPN, CDR2 SVGIG (reference sequence). The CDR3 totals 19 residues. Worth noting for this clone: Its antigen is undetermined.

Primers included in the PCR were 60 Vbeta and 13 Jbeta primers. Assay used: immunoSEQ multiplex PCR; TCRdb lists only in-frame clones, some missing. The sample lists approximately 160,000 clones, approximately 71% occurring once. This TCR was sampled from a woman aged 18-29 years in good health and CMV-seropositive. This chain joins TRBV30 and TRBJ2-2; 9 positions match TRBD1. Material: PBMCs. The CDR3 is CAWSVLDRGELTNTGELFF. The CDR3 coding sequence is TGTGCCTGGAGTGTACTCGACAGGGGGGAATTAACGAACACCGGGGAGCTGTTTTTT.